The next 5 T cell receptor beta chains were all read from a single sample in a study of STAT5B mutations in CD4+ large granular lymphocyte leukemia. Clones were read by immunoSEQ multiplex PCR, and TCRdb kept only the in-frame ones, dropping some. The data show under 40,000 clones, around 73% seen once. The sequenced material came from CD4+ T cells from blood buffy coats. The receptors here all came from a human donor in good health.

The V call is TRBV18, the J call TRBJ1-1; 9 positions agree with TRBD1. CDR1 KGHSH and CDR2 LQKENI come from the germline V gene. J gave up 3 bases and V 5 bases, and 7 bases lay outside the gene matches. The CDR3 covers 15 residues. The CDR3 loop reads CASSTGGAGDTEAFF. CDR3 DNA sequence: TGTGCCAGCTCAACAGGGGGCGCGGGCGACACTGAAGCTTTCTTT.

The chain is built from TRBV7-6 and TRBJ1-3, with D tentatively TRBD1 (6 bases). CDR1 and CDR2 from the germline V gene are SGHVS and FNYEAQ. V was cut by 0 bases and J by 4 bases, with 10 bases left in between. There are 15 residues in the CDR3. CDR3 region: CASSLADGQGNTIYF. Written as DNA, the CDR3 is TGTGCCAGCAGCTTAGCGGACGGACAGGGAAACACCATATATTTT.

The genes are TRBV4-2 and TRBJ2-1; 10 bases fit TRBD1. Losses at the gene ends were 0 bases for V and 6 bases for J; bases not matched to a gene: 8. Germline V gives CDR1 LGHNA, CDR2 YNFKEQ. The length of the CDR3 is 17 residues. The CDR3 reads CASSQEGVGQGVNEQFF. The CDR3 DNA follows: TGTGCCAGCAGCCAAGAGGGGGTCGGACAGGGGGTCAATGAGCAGTTCTTC.

The chain joins TRBV7-2 to TRBJ2-7; D might be TRBD2 (7 bases). CDR1 and CDR2 (germline): SGHTA, FQGNSA. With 3 bases removed from V and 0 bases from J, the gap between germline ends came to 21 bases. This CDR3 is 18 amino acids long. The DNA for the CDR3 is TGTGCCAGCAGCTTGCGGGGTGGGAGGGACACACCCTCCTACGAGCAGTACTTC. Protein: CASSLRGGRDTPSYEQYF.

This chain uses TRBV28 with TRBJ2-3, with 10 bases aligning to TRBD2. V lost 2 bases and J lost 5; bases outside the gene matches: 7. CDR1 and CDR2 from the germline V gene are MDHEN and SYDVKM. The CDR3 length is 16 residues. The CDR3 coding sequence is TGTGCCAGCAGTTTAATTACAGCGGGGGGGAGAGATACGCAGTATTTT. Its protein is CASSLITAGGRDTQYF.